This is a list of T cell receptor beta chains from one sample in a study of blood T cell repertoires in COVID-19. TCRdb's copy holds only in-frame clones and misses some; the assay was immunoSEQ multiplex PCR. The sample includes 50,000 to 55,000 clones, over 75% of them seen just once. The specimen sequenced was peripheral blood. These receptors originate from a human donor with active COVID-19. The donor label of this sample is uncertain. The CDR3 runs from the conserved cysteine through the conserved F or W.

TRBV5-1	CASSLDGDNQPQHF
TRBV28	CASSQNYGYTF
TRBV4-1	CASSRRTGGVENEQFF
TRBV7-8	CASSLGQGTTNEKLFF
TRBV6-5	CASRGRVGETQYF
TRBV9	CASSVGASGGPYEQYF
TRBV18	CASSLSGGYEQYF
TRBV19	CASSIGGGAYNEQFF
TRBV5-1	CASSTRLAGDSYNEQFF
TRBV2	CASRAGTGGSETQYF
TRBV9	CASSVDPRDSYEQYF
TRBV10-3	CATGDRGRYTEAFF
TRBV3-1/TRBV3-2	CASSQLLANEQFF
TRBV7-8	CASSPDGISNQPQHF
TRBV29-1	CSVVEGTSGFPPNYNEQFF
TRBV18	CASSPLREGIQPQHF
TRBV7-9	CASSLRAGGLSYEQYF
TRBV19	CASRIERGSAEAFF
TRBV4-1	CASSQRRQGTNEKLFF
TRBV11-2	CASSSLRGGLRGRTDTQYF
TRBV28	CASSVRGSGANVLTF
TRBV2	CASRVRGRTGSYNEQFF
TRBV24-1	CATSDPGLAGLETQYF
TRBV3-1/TRBV3-2	CASSPQDYEQYF
TRBV27	CASSLGTDSYNTGELFF
TRBV6-5	CASRQTSGGSTQYF
TRBV19	CASLHRGQGSINQPQHF
TRBV7-2	CASSLGWETGELFF
TRBV6-2/TRBV6-3	CASSRTVYSGANVLTF
TRBV5-6	CASSLGTDNYGYTF
TRBV7-3	CASSPTGGNTGELFF
TRBV19	CASSILDRGNGELFF
TRBV7-6	CASALPGGYEQYF